This T cell receptor (beta chain) was observed in a study of blood T cell repertoires in COVID-19. The ends lost 5 bases at V and 6 bases at J; junction bases unmatched: 7. Per germline, CDR1 LNHNV and CDR2 YYDKDF (reference sequence). The CDR3 is 14 residues long. This clone has a single count. Assay used: immunoSEQ multiplex PCR; TCRdb lists only in-frame clones, some missing. The repertoire includes about 190,000 clones, about 86% of them detected once, and about 22% sits in the top ten. Participant age was roughly 18 to 89 years, and participants resided in roughly 25 US areas. Source material: PBMCs or T cells enriched from blood (not recorded which). The receptor was derived from a woman in her thirties or forties in a cohort exposed to, infected with or recovered from COVID-19 (not recorded which). The rearrangement links TRBV15 to TRBJ1-1; TRBD1 matches 9 bases. CDR3 nucleotide sequence: TGTGCCACCAGCCTAGACAGGGGGGCTCCTGAAGCTTTCTTT. This gives the protein CATSLDRGAPEAFF. The full variable domain, completed using reference TRBV15 and TRBJ1-1, is DAMVIQNPRYQVTQFGKPVTLSCSQTLNHNVMYWYQQKSSQAPKLLFHYYDKDFNNEADTPDNFQSRRPNTSFCFLDIRSPGLGDTAMYLCATSLDRGAPEAFFGQGTRLTVV.